This record looks at one TCR beta chain sequence and its context. The antigen remains undetermined. The protocol was immunoSEQ multiplex PCR, while the TCRdb copy is restricted to in-frame clones and leaves out a portion. The sample holds fewer than 1,500 clones; under 55% are singletons and the top ten take 20% to 30%. The sample belongs to a study of Tregs in tolerant kidney transplant recipients. Study background: CD4+CD25+CD127- cells came from approximately three-day belatacept mixed lymphocyte reactions, some with approximately five-day graft donor restimulation. Antibodies separated recipient from donor cells. Study findings and constraints: This study did not directly address biological reproducibility. Tregs expanded with activated donor B cells seemed most donor-specific.

Germline loops: CDR1 LNHDA, CDR2 SQIVND (reference sequence). The CDR3 has 14 amino acids. Trimming left V 6 bases short and J 8 bases short, with 19 bases between. This receptor was obtained from a human donor in good health. This sequence joins TRBV19 and TRBJ1-2; weak D call: TRBD1 (5 bases). The sequencing sample was made of Tregs from blood cultured with allogeneic cells. CDR3 region: CASSPDINVGGYTF. The CDR3 coding sequence is TGTGCCAGTAGCCCGGACATTAACGTCGGGGGCTACACCTTC.